The next 10 T cell receptor beta chains were all read from a single sample in a study of tumor-infiltrating lymphocytes in primary liver carcinoma. Unsorted whole blood supplied the RNA, and germline DNA was extracted too. Synthesis of TCR beta cDNA was carried out from 500 ng total RNA with a constant-region primer. What produced the TCR beta libraries was three nested multiplex PCR rounds using slightly modified ARM-PCR. The two initial PCR rounds, nine to eleven cycles each, used TRBV1-TRBV30 forward and C-beta reverse primers. TCRdb reprocessed the multiplex PCR reads via MiXCR and lists one record per CDR3 protein. The repertoire holds about 200,000 distinct CDR3 sequences, with less than 65% as singletons. The sequencing sample was made of peripheral blood. These receptors were taken from a woman aged 55-70 years with primary liver carcinoma and hepatitis B virus infection.

The rearrangement links TRBV10-2 to TRBJ1-5; D remains unclear. CDR1 and CDR2 (germline): WSHSY, SAAADI. V lost 2 bases and J 10 bases, leaving 12 bases between the germline ends. The CDR3 is 13 amino acids. CDR3 nucleotides: TGCGCCAGCAGTGAGGTCCACAACCACCCCCAGCATTTT. Protein product: CASSEVHNHPQHF.

A remark on this clonotype: A much larger clonotype is one base distant, so this may be a read error. This chain connects TRBV29-1 to TRBJ1-2; 8 bases line up with TRBD1. V shed 5 bases and J 2 bases; nucleotides not matched to a gene: 10. The CDR3 consists of 15 residues. Germline V gene lookup returns CDR1 SQVTM and CDR2 ANQGSEA. The CDR3 DNA reads TGCAGCGTTAAAGCGGCGGGGACAGGAAACTATGGCTACACCTTC. It translates to CSVKAAGTGNYGYTF.

CDR3 residues: CASSLDGSENEKLFF. DNA for the CDR3: TGTGCCAGCAGCTTAGATGGGAGCGAAAATGAAAAACTGTTTTTT. The chain carries TRBV11-2 and TRBJ1-4; unclear D gene. The germline gives CDR1 SGHAT, CDR2 FQNNGV. CDR3 length: 15 amino acids. V dropped 0 bases and J dropped 5 bases, with 10 bases sitting between them. Full variable domain (outside the CDR3, taken from reference TRBV11-2 and TRBJ1-4): EAGVAQSPRYKIIEKRQSVAFWCNPISGHATLYWYQQILGQGPKLLIQFQNNGVVDDSQLPKDRFSAERLKGVDSTLKIQPAKLEDSAVYLCASSLDGSENEKLFFGSGTQLSVL.

This clonotype was observed a handful of times. V is TRBV15 and J is TRBJ2-1; TRBD2 matches 9 bases. V was pared by 5 bases and J by 5 bases, with 10 bases of the junction left unmatched. This CDR3 region has 16 residues. CDR1 and CDR2 from the germline V gene are LNHNV and YYDKDF (reference sequence). The chain's CDR3 is CATSLLLAGTHNEQFF. In nucleotides, the CDR3 is TGTGCCACCAGCCTTCTTCTAGCGGGAACCCACAATGAGCAGTTCTTC.

The V and J genes are TRBV4-2 and TRBJ2-2, with no clear D. The length of the CDR3 is 16 residues. Germline CDR1 and CDR2: LGHNA and YNFKEQ. V lost 0 bases, J lost 0 bases, and 8 bases lay in between. The CDR3: CASSQDSGANTGELFF. The CDR3, as DNA: TGTGCCAGCAGCCAAGACAGTGGGGCGAACACCGGGGAGCTGTTTTTT.

In regard to this clonotype: This may come from a read error, since a much larger clone is one base off. The chain combines TRBV13 with TRBJ1-1; D gene ambiguous. The CDR3 consists of 13 residues. In germline, CDR1 is PRHDT, CDR2 FYEKMQ (reference sequence). The CDR3 region is CVSSLRPNTEAFF. In DNA form, the CDR3 reads TGTGTCAGCAGCTTACGTCCGAACACTGAAGCTTTCTTT.

The V and J genes are TRBV7-9 and TRBJ2-3; 8 bases align to TRBD2. V shed 7 bases and J 3 bases; nucleotides not matched to a gene: 15. The germline gives CDR1 SEHNR, CDR2 FQNEAQ (reference sequence). The CDR3 is made up of 17 amino acids. In DNA, the CDR3 is TGTGCCAGCAACATAGCCCGTACTGGCGGGAGGACAGATACGCAGTATTTT. Protein sequence: CASNIARTGGRTDTQYF.

Within the sample, this clonotype is medium-sized. The CDR3: CASRLGSETQYF. Written as DNA, the CDR3 is TGTGCCAGTCGGCTGGGATCAGAGACCCAGTACTTC. The genes are TRBV11-2 and TRBJ2-5, with D unresolved. V was cut by 9 bases and J by 4 bases, with 12 bases left in between. From germline, CDR1 is SGHAT and CDR2 FQNNGV. There are 12 residues in the CDR3.

As to this clonotype: One end of the junction is discordant with germline, which a read error may explain. The chain's CDR3 is CASSPEQGSALNAEAFF. In DNA form, the CDR3 reads TGTGCCAGCAGCCCGGAACAGGGGTCCGCTTTGAACGCTGAAGCTTTCTTT. The chain links TRBV11-2 to TRBJ1-1, with 7 bases matching TRBD1. Germline V gene lookup returns CDR1 SGHAT and CDR2 FQNNGV. The CDR3 length is 17 residues.

Of note for this clonotype: A single base separates this from a much larger clone, so it may be a read error. The chain employs TRBV6-5 and TRBJ1-6; D is unresolved. Germline-derived CDR1 and CDR2 are MNHEY and SVGAGI. The CDR3 is made up of 13 amino acids. Here the CDR3 DNA reads TGTGCCAGCAGACTCACCGGGGATTCACGCCTCCACTTT. Protein: CASRLTGDSRLHF.